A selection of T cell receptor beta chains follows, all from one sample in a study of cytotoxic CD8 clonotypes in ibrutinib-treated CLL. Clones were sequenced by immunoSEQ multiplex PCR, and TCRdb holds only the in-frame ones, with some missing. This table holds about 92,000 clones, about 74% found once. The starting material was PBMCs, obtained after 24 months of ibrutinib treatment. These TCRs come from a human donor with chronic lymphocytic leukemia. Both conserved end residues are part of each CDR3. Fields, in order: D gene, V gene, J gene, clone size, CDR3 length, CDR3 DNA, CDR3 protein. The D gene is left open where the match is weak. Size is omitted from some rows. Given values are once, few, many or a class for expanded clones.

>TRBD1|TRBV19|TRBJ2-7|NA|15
TGTGCCAGTAGTAACTCCGGGACAGGGGTAGACGAGCAGTACTTC
CASSNSGTGVDEQYF
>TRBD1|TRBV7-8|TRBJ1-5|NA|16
TGTGCCAGCAGCCTTATACCGGGACAGGTCAATCAGCCCCAGCATTTT
CASSLIPGQVNQPQHF
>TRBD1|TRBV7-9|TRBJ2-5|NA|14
TGTGCCAGCAGCCGCCGACAGGGTACGGAGACCCAGTACTTC
CASSRRQGTETQYF
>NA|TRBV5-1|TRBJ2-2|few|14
TGCGCCAGCAGCTTGGCCCCGGGGACCGGGGAGCTGTTTTTT
CASSLAPGTGELFF
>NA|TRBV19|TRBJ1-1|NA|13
TGTGCCAGTAGCCCCTTCGGGGACACTGAAGCTTTCTTT
CASSPFGDTEAFF
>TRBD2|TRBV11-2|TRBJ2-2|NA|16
TGTGCCAGCAGCAACCTCGAGCGGGGGGGCGTCGGGGAGCTGTTTTTT
CASSNLERGGVGELFF
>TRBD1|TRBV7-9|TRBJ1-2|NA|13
TGTGCCAGCAGCTTAGGGACAGGGGACTATTTCACCTTC
CASSLGTGDYFTF
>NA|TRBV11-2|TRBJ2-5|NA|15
TGTGCCAGCAGCTTAGGGTCCGGTGGTATGGAGACCCAGTACTTC
CASSLGSGGMETQYF
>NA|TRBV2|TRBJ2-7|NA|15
TGTGCCAGCAGGGACTTGGACAGAGGGAGCTACGAGCAGTACTTC
CASRDLDRGSYEQYF
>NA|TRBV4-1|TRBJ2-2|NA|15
TGCGCCAGCAGGGACCCAGGGGTTACCACCGGGGAGCTGTTTTTT
CASRDPGVTTGELFF
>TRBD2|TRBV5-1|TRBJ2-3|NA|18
TGCGCCAGCAGCTTGTCTGAGGTTGCTAGCGGAAACACAGATACGCAGTATTTT
CASSLSEVASGNTDTQYF
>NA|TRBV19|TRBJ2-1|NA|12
TGTGCCAGTAGTACTCAGGGCTATGAGCAGTTCTTC
CASSTQGYEQFF